The T cell receptor (beta chain) under discussion was sequenced for a study of T cell responses to AZD1222 COVID-19 vaccine. This clone was seen only once. No antigen is known for it. The CDR3 runs 10 residues. Findings and limits, study-wide: Per reports, nearly half of all spike-specific TCRs target regions that are unmutated in variants.

The protocol was immunoSEQ multiplex PCR, while the TCRdb copy is restricted to in-frame clones and leaves out a portion. The sample holds around 140,000 clones, approximately 85% seen once. The genes are TRBV21-1 and TRBJ2-7. TRBV21-1 is an annotated pseudogene. Material: peripheral blood, obtained on day 0 of AZD1222 vaccination. This TCR was sampled from an adult in good health. Here the CDR3 reads CASTHYEQYF. The CDR3 nucleotides read TGTGCCAGTACCCACTACGAGCAGTACTTC.